Listed below are T cell receptor beta chains from one sample, sequenced in a study of blood T cell repertoires in COVID-19. Profiled with immunoSEQ multiplex PCR; TCRdb holds only in-frame clones, not every one. The sample consists of about 340,000 clones, more than 70% of them appearing once. The material sequenced was peripheral blood. The receptors stem from a young man with active or convalescent COVID-19. CDR3s leave out the opening cysteine and the closing phenylalanine or tryptophan.

CDR3 length | J gene | V gene | CDR3 protein
13 | TRBJ2-1 | TRBV9 | ASSVGSGDYNEQF
12 | TRBJ2-7 | TRBV6-5 | ASRGQGLTYEQY
11 | TRBJ1-2 | TRBV5-1 | ASSLETGVGYT
11 | TRBJ2-7 | TRBV5-5 | ASSFGGSAEQY
14 | TRBJ1-4 | TRBV18 | ASSPAIDRGGEKLF
13 | TRBJ1-1 | TRBV2 | ASKRTENMNTEAF
10 | TRBJ2-7 | TRBV28 | ASSQPRDEQY
11 | TRBJ1-2 | TRBV19 | ASSEQGKGGYT
13 | TRBJ2-1 | TRBV27 | ASSPLADSYNEQF
15 | TRBJ2-6 | TRBV28 | ASSQGARGSGANVLT
13 | TRBJ1-5 | TRBV7-2 | ASSLSLTGDQPQH
14 | TRBJ2-2 | TRBV18 | ASSPGSGANTGELF
13 | TRBJ1-1 | TRBV7-2 | ASSLTGGEFTEAF
13 | TRBJ2-4 | TRBV28 | ASSLGGQLKNIQY
13 | TRBJ2-7 | TRBV7-6 | ASSPGLAGTNEQY
13 | TRBJ1-1 | TRBV4-1 | ASTLEAELNTEAF
13 | TRBJ1-4 | TRBV19 | ASSGRDRGDEKLF
12 | TRBJ2-5 | TRBV7-2 | ASSLGPSGETQY
12 | TRBJ2-5 | TRBV5-4 | ASSLLLESETQY
13 | TRBJ2-2 | TRBV27 | ASSTDRDRTGELF
12 | TRBJ2-7 | TRBV5-1 | ASSQLQGAYEQY